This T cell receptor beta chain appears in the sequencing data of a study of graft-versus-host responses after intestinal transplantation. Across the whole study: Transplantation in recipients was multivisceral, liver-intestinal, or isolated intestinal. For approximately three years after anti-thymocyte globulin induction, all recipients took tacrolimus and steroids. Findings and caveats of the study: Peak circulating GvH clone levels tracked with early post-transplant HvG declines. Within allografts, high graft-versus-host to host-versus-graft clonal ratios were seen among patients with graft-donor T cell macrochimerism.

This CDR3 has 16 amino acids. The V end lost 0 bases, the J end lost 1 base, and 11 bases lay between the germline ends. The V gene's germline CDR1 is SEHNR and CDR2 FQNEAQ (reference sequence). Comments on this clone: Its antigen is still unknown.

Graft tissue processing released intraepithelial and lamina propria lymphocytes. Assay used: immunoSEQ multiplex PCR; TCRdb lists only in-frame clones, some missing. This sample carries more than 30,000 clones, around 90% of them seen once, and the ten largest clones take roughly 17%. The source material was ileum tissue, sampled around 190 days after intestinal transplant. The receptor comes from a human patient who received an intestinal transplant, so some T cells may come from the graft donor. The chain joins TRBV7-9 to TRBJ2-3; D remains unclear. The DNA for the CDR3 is TGTGCCAGCAGCTTAGCCCCCTCCAGCCGCACAGATACGCAGTATTTT. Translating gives CASSLAPSSRTDTQYF.